This T cell receptor beta chain was observed in a study of post-analysis software for immune sequencing data. Study-wide points: Multiple sclerosis was associated with a significant reduction in normalized Chao1 diversity relative to controls. Roughly 5 TRBV segments, TRBV5-6, TRBV5-1 and TRBV20-1 among them, were found more frequent in patients than controls.

V was cut by 1 base and J by 7 bases, with 14 bases left in between. This CDR3 comprises 16 residues. CDR1 and CDR2 (germline): SGHVS, FNYEAQ. Unique molecular identifiers tagged the TCR beta cDNA libraries. From roughly 1 to 10 million T cells, roughly 540,000 cDNA molecules were obtained. TCRdb re-analysed the PCR reads in MiXCR, keeping a single row per CDR3 protein. In the table there are hundreds of thousands of distinct CDR3 sequences, 55% to 60% of which are singletons. A word on this clonotype: Its antigen is unidentified.

This rearrangement joins TRBV7-6 to TRBJ1-6, with a tentative D call TRBD1 (6 bases). This TCR was recovered from a girl aged 2-10 years with multiple sclerosis. Material: blood. Written as DNA, the CDR3 is TGTGCCAGCAGCTTAGGTTCGGGGGGCGGGAATTCACCCCTCCACTTT. This translates into CASSLGSGGGNSPLHF.